This TCR beta chain was recorded in a study of T cell responses to AZD1222 COVID-19 vaccine. About the research overall: Second-dose timings of about 4 or about 12 weeks were pooled.

The table came from immunoSEQ multiplex PCR; TCRdb's copy has only in-frame clones and leaves some out. This sample has approximately 100,000 clones; about 90% occur once, and the top ten carry about 4.8%. CDR1 and CDR2 from the germline V gene are SGDLS and YYNGEE. The trim removed 0 bases at V and 4 bases at J, leaving 7 bases unmatched. The CDR3 is made up of 16 amino acids. V is TRBV9 and J is TRBJ2-1; 7 nucleotides match TRBD2. The clonotype was recovered from an adult in good health. The input for sequencing was peripheral blood, taken on day 0 of AZD1222 vaccination. The CDR3 bases are TGTGCCAGCAGCGTAGTGGCTGGCGGGGGTTACAATGAGCAGTTCTTC. Its protein product is CASSVVAGGGYNEQFF. Full variable domain (rest looked up from reference TRBV9 and TRBJ2-1): DSGVTQTPKHLITATGQRVTLRCSPRSGDLSVYWYQQSLDQGLQFLIQYYNGEERAKGNILERFSAQQFPDLHSELNLSSLELGDSALYFCASSVVAGGGYNEQFFGPGTRLTVL.